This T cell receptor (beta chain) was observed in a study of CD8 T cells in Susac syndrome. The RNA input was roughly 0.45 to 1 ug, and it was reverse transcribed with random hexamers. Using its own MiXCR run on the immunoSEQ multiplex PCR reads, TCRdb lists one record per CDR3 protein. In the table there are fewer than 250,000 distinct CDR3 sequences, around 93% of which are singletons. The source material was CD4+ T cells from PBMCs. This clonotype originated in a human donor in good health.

The CDR3 loop is CALAGGADTQYF. DNA for the CDR3: TGTGCCCTGGCGGGGGGGGCAGATACGCAGTATTTT. This chain joins TRBV30 and TRBJ2-3; 9 nucleotides line up with TRBD2. Germline V gene data show CDR1 as GTSNPN and CDR2 as SVGIG (reference sequence). Trimming at V came to 8 bases and at J to 4 bases, leaving 4 bases not matched to a gene. The CDR3 spans 12 residues.